A single T cell receptor (beta chain) is shown here with its context. The sample belongs to a study of blood T cell repertoires in COVID-19. Turning to the study itself: Sources were T cells, B-cell-depleted T cells, or PBMCs; the material itself was cDNA or gDNA.

Here immunoSEQ multiplex PCR was the method, and the copy in TCRdb shows in-frame clones only, minus some. The sample consists of 120,000 to 150,000 clones, 75% to 85% of them appearing once. Germline assignment: CDR1 LNHDA and CDR2 SQIVND (reference sequence). After removal of 5 bases from V and 0 bases from J, the junction contained 15 bases not matched to a gene. The CDR3 contains 19 residues. Sequenced input: peripheral blood. The chain joins TRBV19 to TRBJ1-5; TRBD1 agrees at 8 bases. The sequence derives from a woman aged 80 or over with acute or convalescent COVID-19. The CDR3 nucleotides read TGTGCCAGTAGTCGCCCGGGACAGGACTCTTCCAATAGCAATCAGCCCCAGCATTTT. Its protein is CASSRPGQDSSNSNQPQHF.